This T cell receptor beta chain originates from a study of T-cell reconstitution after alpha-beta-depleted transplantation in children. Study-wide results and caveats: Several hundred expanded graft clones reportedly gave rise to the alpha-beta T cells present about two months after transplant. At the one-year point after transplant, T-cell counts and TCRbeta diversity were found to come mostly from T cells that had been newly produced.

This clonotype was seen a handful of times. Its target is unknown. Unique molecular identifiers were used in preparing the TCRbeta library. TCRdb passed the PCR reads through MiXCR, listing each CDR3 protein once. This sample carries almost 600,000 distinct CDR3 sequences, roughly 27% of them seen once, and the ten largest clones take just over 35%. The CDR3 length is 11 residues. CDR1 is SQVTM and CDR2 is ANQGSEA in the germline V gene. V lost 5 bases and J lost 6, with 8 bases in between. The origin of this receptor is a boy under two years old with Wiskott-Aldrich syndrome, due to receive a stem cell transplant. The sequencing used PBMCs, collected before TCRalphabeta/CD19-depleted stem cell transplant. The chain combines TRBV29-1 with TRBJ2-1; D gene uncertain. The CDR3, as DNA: TGCAGCGTTTTCCAAACCAATGAGCAGTTCTTC. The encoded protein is CSVFQTNEQFF.